This T cell receptor (beta chain) was documented in a study of T cells in Graves' hyperthyroidism and ophthalmopathy. Study-level results: Also found in blood were most expanded thyroid clonotypes above 0.001.

Germline V gene sequence: CDR1 DFQATT, CDR2 SNEGSKA (reference sequence). Trimming shortened V by 3 bases and J by 4 bases, and 9 bases separated the two germline ends. CDR3 length: 12 amino acids. TCR beta CDR3 sequences were amplified from RNA transcripts. A first-round RT-PCR of the TCR CDR3 used the HTBI primer set. MiXCR, run by TCRdb on the multiplex PCR reads, gives a single entry per CDR3 protein. The sample records under 350,000 distinct CDR3 sequences, about an eighth being singletons. Remarks on this clonotype: Its specificity is unknown.

Sequencing input: blood. This clonotype was obtained from a woman between 35 and 50 years old with Graves' hyperthyroidism. V gene TRBV20-1 combines with J gene TRBJ2-5; weak D call: TRBD2 (5 bases). Here the CDR3 reads CSASVAGETQYF. In DNA, the CDR3 is TGCAGTGCTAGTGTGGCGGGAGAGACCCAGTACTTC.